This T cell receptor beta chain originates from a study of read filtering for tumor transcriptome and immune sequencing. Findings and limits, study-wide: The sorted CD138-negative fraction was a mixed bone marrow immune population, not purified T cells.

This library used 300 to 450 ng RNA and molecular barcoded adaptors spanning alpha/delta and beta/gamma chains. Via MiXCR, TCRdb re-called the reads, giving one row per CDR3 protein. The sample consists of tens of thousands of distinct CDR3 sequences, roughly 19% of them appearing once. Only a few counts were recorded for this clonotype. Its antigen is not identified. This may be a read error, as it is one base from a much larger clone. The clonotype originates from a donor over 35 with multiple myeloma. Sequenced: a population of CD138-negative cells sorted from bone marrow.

CDR3 protein: CASSKGLAGRADTQYF. The CDR3, as DNA: TGTGCCAGCAGCAAGGGACTAGCGGGAAGGGCAGATACGCAGTATTTT. J is TRBJ2-3 and V is TRBV11-1; 13 positions match TRBD2. The CDR3 is made up of 16 amino acids. The V gene's germline CDR1 is SGHAT and CDR2 FQDESV (reference sequence). V gave up 5 bases and J gave up 4 bases; unmatched junction bases: 6.